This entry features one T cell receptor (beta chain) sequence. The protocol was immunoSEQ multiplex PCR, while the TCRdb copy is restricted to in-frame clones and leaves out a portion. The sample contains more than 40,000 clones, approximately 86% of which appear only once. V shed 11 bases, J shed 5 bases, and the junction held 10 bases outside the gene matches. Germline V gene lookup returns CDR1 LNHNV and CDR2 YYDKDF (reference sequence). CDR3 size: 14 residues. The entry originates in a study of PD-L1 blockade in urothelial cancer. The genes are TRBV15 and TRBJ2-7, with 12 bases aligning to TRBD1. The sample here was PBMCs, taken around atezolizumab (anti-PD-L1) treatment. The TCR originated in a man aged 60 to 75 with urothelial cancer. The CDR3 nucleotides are TGTGCCTCGGCGAGGGACAGGGGGCCCCACGAGCAGTACTTC. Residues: CASARDRGPHEQYF.